Presented here are 27 T cell receptor beta chains from one specimen sequenced in a study of T cells in Graves' hyperthyroidism and ophthalmopathy. It was RNA transcripts that yielded the amplified TCR beta CDR3 regions. First-round RT-PCR of the TCR CDR3 relied on the HTBI primer set. One entry per CDR3 protein results from TCRdb running MiXCR on the multiplex PCR reads. The data contain 400,000 to 500,000 distinct CDR3 sequences, approximately 14% of them singletons. The source material was blood. Every receptor here comes from a woman between 18 and 29 years old with Graves' hyperthyroidism.

This clonotype was counted ten times or more. The chain employs TRBV20-1 and TRBJ1-1; D unclear. This CDR3 has 12 amino acids. The V end lost 2 bases, the J end lost 4 bases, and 8 bases lay between the germline ends. The germline CDR1 and CDR2 sequences are DFQATT and SNEGSKA (reference sequence). The DNA for the CDR3 is TGCAGTGCTAGAATCCGCGGCACTGAAGCTTTCTTT. It yields the protein CSARIRGTEAFF.

This sequence joins TRBV4-2 and TRBJ2-5, with TRBD1 matching over 7 bases. Looked up from germline, CDR1 is LGHNA and CDR2 is YNFKEQ. Losses at the gene ends were 0 bases for V and 5 bases for J; bases not matched to a gene: 9. The length of the CDR3 is 16 residues. The CDR3 loop reads CASSQDGVGGWETQYF. The DNA for the CDR3 is TGTGCCAGCAGCCAAGACGGCGTAGGGGGCTGGGAGACCCAGTACTTC.

This clonotype appeared many times. The CDR3 sequence: CSAGQGSLRNGELFF. In DNA, the CDR3 is TGCAGTGCCGGACAGGGGTCGCTTCGGAACGGGGAGCTGTTTTTT. This chain uses TRBV20-1 with TRBJ2-2, with 9 bases fitting TRBD1. Trimming at V came to 6 bases and at J to 7 bases, leaving 12 bases not matched to a gene. CDR1 DFQATT and CDR2 SNEGSKA come from the germline V gene (reference sequence). The CDR3 covers 15 residues.

This clonotype has a count of ten or more. The chain links TRBV15 to TRBJ1-1; the match to TRBD1 covers 9 bases. CDR1 is LNHNV and CDR2 is YYDKDF in the germline V gene (reference sequence). This CDR3 has 15 amino acids. V lost 1 base, J lost 6 bases, and 6 bases stayed unmatched. This chain's CDR3 is CATSRVGTGKAEAFF. In DNA, the CDR3 is TGTGCCACCAGCAGAGTGGGGACAGGGAAGGCTGAAGCTTTCTTT.

This clonotype appeared a few times. The chain recombines TRBV6-1 with TRBJ1-2; no reliable D call. The CDR3 totals 11 residues. Germline lookup yields CDR1 MNHNS and CDR2 SASEGT. Trimming stripped 7 bases from V and 4 bases from J, with 7 bases between. DNA of the CDR3: TGTGCCAGCACGGTTGGCTATGGCTACACCTTC. It codes for CASTVGYGYTF.

This clonotype was counted a few times. The chain joins TRBV14 to TRBJ2-5; a weak D match, TRBD2 (6 bases). This CDR3 is built from 14 residues. The V end was cut by 1 base, the J end by 4 bases, with 10 bases between. Germline values: CDR1 SGHDN, CDR2 FVKESK. CDR3 sequence reads: CASSQVHGRETQYF. Here the CDR3 DNA reads TGTGCCAGCAGCCAAGTTCACGGGAGAGAGACCCAGTACTTC.

There are many counts of this clonotype. This chain uses TRBV30 with TRBJ1-5; no firm D call. V was trimmed by 2 bases and J by 1 base, leaving 3 bases between them. CDR1 GTSNPN and CDR2 SVGIG come from the germline V gene (reference sequence). The CDR3 extends over 12 amino acids. The CDR3 protein is CAWSWSNQPQHF. CDR3 coding DNA: TGTGCCTGGAGTTGGAGCAATCAGCCCCAGCATTTT.

The chain is built from TRBV6-1 and TRBJ1-1; D call uncertain. CDR3 size: 14 residues. CDR1 MNHNS and CDR2 SASEGT come from the germline V gene. The V gene lost 5 bases and the J gene lost 1 base, with 11 bases spanning the gap. The CDR3 spells CASSYQLPNTEAFF. CDR3 coding DNA: TGTGCCAGCAGTTACCAGTTGCCGAACACTGAAGCTTTCTTT.

Ten or more counts support this clonotype. The gene calls are TRBV2 and TRBJ2-1, with D possibly TRBD2 on 5 matching bases. The CDR3 totals 14 residues. The germline V gene encodes CDR1 SNHLY and CDR2 FYNNEI. The V end lost 5 bases, the J end lost 2 bases, and 10 bases lay between the germline ends. In nucleotides, the CDR3 is TGTGCCAGCAGTCGGGATCGCGCCTACAATGAGCAGTTCTTC. It codes for CASSRDRAYNEQFF.

This rearrangement joins TRBV29-1 to TRBJ2-7; TRBD2 aligns across 9 bases. CDR1 is SQVTM, CDR2 ANQGSEA, per germline. The CDR3 is 13 residues long. V lost 4 bases to trimming and J lost 6 bases; unmatched junction nucleotides: 7. The CDR3, as DNA: TGCAGCGTTGTCCTAGCGGGATCGAGCGAGCAGTACTTC. Residues: CSVVLAGSSEQYF.

The chain has TRBV11-2 and TRBJ2-5; 14 nucleotides match TRBD2. The junction had 15 bases not matched to a gene; V was cut back by 5 bases and J by 4 bases. The CDR3 sequence is 19 residues long. CDR1 and CDR2 (germline): SGHAT, FQNNGV. Here the CDR3 reads CASSQQLTRGLAGGETQYF. CDR3 nucleotides: TGTGCCAGCAGCCAACAGCTTACCCGCGGACTAGCGGGAGGAGAGACCCAGTACTTC. Full variable domain (remainder filled in from reference TRBV11-2 and TRBJ2-5): EAGVAQSPRYKIIEKRQSVAFWCNPISGHATLYWYQQILGQGPKLLIQFQNNGVVDDSQLPKDRFSAERLKGVDSTLKIQPAKLEDSAVYLCASSQQLTRGLAGGETQYFGPGTRLLVL.

This clonotype was seen at least ten times. V usage is TRBV12-5 and J usage is TRBJ2-5; possibly TRBD2 for D (5 bases). Germline CDR1 is LGHNT and CDR2 is FRNRAP. The CDR3 has 14 amino acids. V was shortened by 3 bases and J by 5 bases, with 13 bases between the two germline ends. The CDR3 coding sequence is TGTGCTAGTGGTTTCGGACCCGGCGGGGAGACCCAGTACTTC. Its translation is CASGFGPGGETQYF.

This clonotype occurred many times. The rearrangement uses TRBV5-1 and TRBJ1-1; D is possibly TRBD1 (6 bases). V shed 4 bases and J shed 7 bases, with 11 bases lying between them. Germline assignment: CDR1 SGHRS and CDR2 YFSETQ. The CDR3 sequence is 12 residues long. CDR3 protein: CASSIDRYEAFF. DNA of the CDR3: TGCGCCAGCAGCATAGACAGGTATGAAGCTTTCTTT.

In this sample, this clonotype turned up many times. CDR3 protein: CASSLVAGPTGELFF. CDR3 in DNA: TGTGCCAGCAGCTTAGTAGCGGGGCCCACCGGGGAGCTGTTTTTT. J is TRBJ2-2 and V is TRBV11-1; 8 nucleotides agree with TRBD2. The germline gives CDR1 SGHAT, CDR2 FQDESV (reference sequence). The V and J ends lost 1 base and 4 bases, in that order; junction bases with no gene match: 2. This CDR3 spans 15 amino acids.

This clonotype was counted many times. The chain uses TRBV13 and TRBJ1-1; no clear D. The CDR3 has 13 residues. Germline V CDR1 and CDR2: PRHDT, FYEKMQ (reference sequence). With 5 bases removed from V and 0 bases from J, the gap between germline ends came to 7 bases. CDR3 protein: CASSARMNTEAFF. The CDR3 DNA is TGTGCCAGCAGCGCCCGAATGAACACTGAAGCTTTCTTT.

The gene calls are TRBV25-1 and TRBJ1-5, with no clear D. The CDR3 is 14 amino acids. V was cut by 5 bases and J by 4 bases, with 12 bases left in between. The germline CDR1 and CDR2 sequences are MGHDK and SYGVNS. CDR3 residues: CASSFAGLNQPQHF. In DNA form, the CDR3 reads TGTGCCAGCAGTTTCGCAGGCCTGAATCAGCCCCAGCATTTT.

This clonotype was seen ten or more times. The V gene is TRBV6-5, the J gene TRBJ1-5; the match to TRBD1 covers 7 bases. The CDR3 spans 14 residues. Per the germline V gene, CDR1 is MNHEY and CDR2 is SVGAGI. Losses at the gene ends were 5 bases for V and 6 bases for J; bases not matched to a gene: 7. This CDR3 is CASSTRQGGQPQHF. The CDR3 region has the DNA TGTGCCAGCAGTACTCGACAGGGCGGTCAGCCCCAGCATTTT.

J is TRBJ1-5 and V is TRBV19; no firm D call. Germline CDR1 reads LNHDA; CDR2 reads SQIVND (reference sequence). The CDR3 length is 14 residues. Trimming stripped 5 bases from V and 7 bases from J, with 15 bases between. CDR3 nucleotide sequence: TGTGCCAGTAGTCCCCCCCCGAGTCGGCAGCCCCAGCATTTT. As protein: CASSPPPSRQPQHF.

This clonotype was detected ten times or more. V gene TRBV12-3 or TRBV12-4 combines with J gene TRBJ2-3; 14 bases map to TRBD2. V lost 2 bases, J lost 5 bases, and 9 bases stayed unmatched. The CDR3 spans 18 residues. The DNA for the CDR3 is TGTGCCAGCAGTTTATCCCGACTAGCGGGAGGGCCGAGAGATACGCAGTATTTT. Its translation is CASSLSRLAGGPRDTQYF.

This clonotype was counted between two and nine times. V gene TRBV15 combines with J gene TRBJ1-5; D not certain. V was trimmed by 2 bases and J by 4 bases, leaving 6 bases between them. The CDR3 length is 13 residues. The germline V gene has CDR1 LNHNV and CDR2 YYDKDF (reference sequence). The CDR3 spells CATSRPNNQPQHF. The CDR3, as DNA: TGTGCCACCAGCAGACCAAATAATCAGCCCCAGCATTTT.

This clonotype was recorded at least ten times. V and J are TRBV4-1 and TRBJ2-2; D gene unclear. The germline gives CDR1 MGHRA, CDR2 YSYEKL. The V and J ends lost 1 base and 5 bases respectively, with 14 bases between them. The length of the CDR3 is 16 residues. The CDR3 here is CASSQGMAAPTGELFF. For the CDR3, the DNA is TGCGCCAGCAGCCAAGGGATGGCGGCCCCGACCGGGGAGCTGTTTTTT.

This clonotype was recorded at least ten times. The rearrangement links TRBV6-5 to TRBJ2-7; a possible D gene is TRBD2 (6 bases). The CDR3 is made up of 13 amino acids. V was clipped by 0 bases and J by 6 bases, with 9 bases between them. Germline V gives CDR1 MNHEY, CDR2 SVGAGI. CDR3 DNA: TGTGCCAGCAGTTACTCAGGAGCGGGCGAGCAGTACGTC. This translates into CASSYSGAGEQYV.

This clonotype was counted at least ten times. This CDR3 reads CASSSFTDTQYF. The CDR3 DNA follows: TGTGCCAGCAGCTCCTTCACAGATACGCAGTATTTT. V gene TRBV7-2 combines with J gene TRBJ2-3; D is undetermined. The V gene lost 4 bases and the J gene lost 2 bases, with 4 bases spanning the gap. Germline values: CDR1 SGHTA, CDR2 FQGNSA. The CDR3 covers 12 residues.

The genes are TRBV6-1 and TRBJ1-1; TRBD1 might be the D (6 bases). The germline V gene has CDR1 MNHNS and CDR2 SASEGT. The CDR3 consists of 14 residues. V dropped 6 bases and J dropped 4 bases, with 15 bases sitting between them. The CDR3 region is CASRTGYSGTEAFF. CDR3 nucleotides: TGTGCCAGCAGAACAGGGTATAGTGGCACTGAAGCTTTCTTT.

This clonotype was recorded many times. The rearrangement uses TRBV20-1 and TRBJ2-5, with D perhaps TRBD1 (6 bases). Trimming shortened V by 3 bases and J by 3 bases, and 11 bases separated the two germline ends. The CDR3 is made up of 13 amino acids. Germline V gene sequence: CDR1 DFQATT, CDR2 SNEGSKA (reference sequence). DNA of the CDR3: TGCAGTGCTAGTACAGGGTGGAAAGAGACCCAGTACTTC. Encoded protein: CSASTGWKETQYF.

This clonotype occurred many times. The chain combines TRBV30 with TRBJ1-4, with 7 bases matching TRBD1. Germline loops: CDR1 GTSNPN, CDR2 SVGIG (reference sequence). The CDR3 is 13 residues long. Unmatched junction bases numbered 6, after V lost 3 bases and J lost 8 bases. CDR3 protein: CAWRQGVGEKLFF. The CDR3 region has the DNA TGTGCCTGGAGGCAGGGGGTAGGGGAAAAACTGTTTTTT.

This clonotype was seen more than once but under ten times. This chain uses TRBV24-1 with TRBJ2-3; possibly TRBD2 for D (7 bases). CDR1 is KGHDR, CDR2 SFDVKD, per germline. Between the trimmed V and J ends, which lost 8 bases and 4 bases, there was a span of 15 bases. This CDR3 spans 14 amino acids. CDR3 in DNA: TGTGCCACCAACGAGGGGCGGGGGCCAGATACGCAGTATTTT. Amino acid sequence: CATNEGRGPDTQYF.